Shown below are 16 T cell receptor beta chains from a single sample sequenced in a study of T cells in Graves' hyperthyroidism and ophthalmopathy. RNA transcripts served as the template for amplifying TCR beta CDR3 regions. First-round RT-PCR of the TCR CDR3 relied on the HTBI primer set. MiXCR was run by TCRdb on the multiplex PCR reads, yielding one entry per CDR3 protein. The table records some 92,000 distinct CDR3 sequences, approximately 42% of them present only once. The sample consisted of peripheral blood or thyroid tissue (not recorded which). The receptors derive from a woman aged 30 to 39 with Graves' hyperthyroidism.

Within the sample, this clonotype is medium-sized (0.01 to 0.1%). The chain has TRBV2 and TRBJ2-5; TRBD2 might be the D (5 bases). Trimming stripped 9 bases from V and 5 bases from J, with 10 bases between. The length of the CDR3 is 11 residues. Germline CDR1 and CDR2: SNHLY and FYNNEI. The CDR3 sequence: CASSERETQYF. The CDR3 nucleotides read TGTGCCAGTAGCGAAAGGGAGACCCAGTACTTC.

Concerning this clonotype: The junction does not match germline at one end; this may be a read error. This chain connects TRBV2 to TRBJ1-3; no definite D call. The CDR3 length is 17 residues. Germline loops: CDR1 SNHLY, CDR2 FYNNEI. The CDR3 loop is CASSPRSAPISGNTIHF. For the CDR3, the DNA is TGTGCCAGCAGCCCACGATCCGCTCCCATCTCTGGAAACACCATACATTTT.

In regard to this clonotype: Germline and junction disagree at one end, which may indicate a read error. CDR3 in DNA: TGTGCCAGCAGCTTAGGAGCAGGGGGGGCCCAAGAGACCCAGTGCTTC. Its protein product is CASSLGAGGAQETQCF. This sequence joins TRBV11-2 and TRBJ2-5; D might be TRBD1 or TRBD2, each matching 7 bases. This CDR3 is 16 amino acids long. Germline lookup yields CDR1 SGHAT and CDR2 FQNNGV. Complete variable domain (other parts from reference TRBV11-2 and TRBJ2-5): EAGVAQSPRYKIIEKRQSVAFWCNPISGHATLYWYQQILGQGPKLLIQFQNNGVVDDSQLPKDRFSAERLKGVDSTLKIQPAKLEDSAVYLCASSLGAGGAQETQCFGPGTRLLVL.

At least ten counts were recorded for this clonotype. V and J are TRBV7-9 and TRBJ1-1, with D possibly TRBD1 on 6 matching bases. From germline, CDR1 is SEHNR and CDR2 FQNEAQ (reference sequence). V lost 5 bases to trimming and J lost 5 bases, with 15 bases between them. CDR3 length equals 14 residues. CDR3 sequence reads: CASSPRLGGTEAFF. The CDR3 DNA sequence: TGTGCCAGCAGCCCCCGGCTAGGGGGGACTGAAGCTTTCTTT.

This clonotype has a count of ten or more. The genes are TRBV15 and TRBJ1-5; weak D call: TRBD1 (6 bases). This CDR3 spans 14 amino acids. The V and J ends lost 3 bases and 6 bases respectively, with 12 bases between them. Germline CDR1 LNHNV, CDR2 YYDKDF (reference sequence). The CDR3 coding sequence is TGTGCCACCAGCAGTCGACAGGTCGGTCAGCCCCAGCATTTT. It yields the protein CATSSRQVGQPQHF.

At least ten counts were recorded for this clonotype. The chain recombines TRBV28 with TRBJ1-2; maybe TRBD1 (6 bases). The CDR3 covers 15 residues. V was pared by 3 bases and J by 4 bases, with 15 bases between. Germline V gives CDR1 MDHEN, CDR2 SYDVKM. The CDR3 DNA follows: TGTGCCAGCAGTTTTTTCCGGGACACCACCTATGGCTACACCTTC. Protein: CASSFFRDTTYGYTF.

This clonotype was seen many times. At one end the junction does not follow the germline gene, possibly because of a read error. The CDR3, as DNA: TGTGCCAGCAGTGAAGGGGCGGCCCCGGGCGCAGATACGCAGTGTTTT. Protein sequence: CASSEGAAPGADTQCF. The chain couples TRBV2 to TRBJ2-3; D gene unclear. CDR3 length equals 16 residues. From germline, CDR1 is SNHLY and CDR2 FYNNEI.

In this sample, this clonotype turned up many times. The rearrangement uses TRBV4-2 and TRBJ2-3; TRBD2 aligns across 9 bases. The CDR3 loop spans 15 amino acids. CDR1 and CDR2 (germline): LGHNA, YNFKEQ. J gave up 4 bases and V 2 bases, and 4 bases lay outside the gene matches. CDR3 in DNA: TGTGCCAGCAGCCAAAGCGGGAGGCGGGCAGATACGCAGTATTTT. This translates into CASSQSGRRADTQYF.

This clonotype was seen only a few times. The V call is TRBV28, the J call TRBJ2-7; D might be TRBD1 (5 bases). CDR3 length: 12 amino acids. Germline V gives CDR1 MDHEN, CDR2 SYDVKM. The V gene lost 5 bases and the J gene lost 5 bases, with 10 bases spanning the gap. The CDR3 coding sequence is TGTGCCAGCAGTGGGGCTGTCCACGAGCAGTACTTC. Protein product: CASSGAVHEQYF.

This clonotype appeared a few times. A read error may explain this, as a much larger clone is one base away. This chain links TRBV15 with TRBJ2-3, with no clear D. The CDR3 loop spans 14 amino acids. V lost 5 bases and J lost 4, with 13 bases in between. Germline V gene sequence: CDR1 LNHNV, CDR2 YYDKDF (reference sequence). CDR3 loop: CATSGPFGADTQYF. In DNA, the CDR3 is TGTGCCACCAGCGGACCCTTTGGGGCAGATACGCAGTATTTT.

The J gene is TRBJ2-5, the V gene TRBV20-1, with 9 bases aligning to TRBD1. Germline CDR1 DFQATT, CDR2 SNEGSKA (reference sequence). CDR3 length equals 15 residues. V shed 1 base, J shed 4 bases, and the junction held 7 bases outside the gene matches. The CDR3, as DNA: TGCAGTGCTAGAGCGGGGACAGGGCTTGCAGAGACCCAGTACTTC. It translates to CSARAGTGLAETQYF.

This clonotype occurred many times. The J gene is TRBJ1-2, the V gene TRBV12-3 or TRBV12-4; D is perhaps TRBD1 (6 bases). V lost 6 bases, J lost 6 bases, and 14 bases lay in between. This CDR3 has 13 residues. CDR3 loop: CASSLGGLDGYTF. For the CDR3, the DNA is TGTGCCAGCAGCCTGGGGGGCTTAGATGGCTACACCTTC.

This clonotype occurred many times. The chain recombines TRBV28 with TRBJ1-6, with D perhaps matching TRBD1 (6 bases). Between the trimmed V and J ends, which lost 3 bases and 7 bases, there was a span of 10 bases. The CDR3 length is 14 residues. From germline, CDR1 is MDHEN and CDR2 SYDVKM. The CDR3 DNA reads TGTGCCAGCAGTTTTACAGGGAGAAATTCACCCCTCCACTTT. This translates into CASSFTGRNSPLHF. The full variable domain, rest sourced from reference TRBV28 and TRBJ1-6, is DVKVTQSSRYLVKRTGEKVFLECVQDMDHENMFWYRQDPGLGLRLIYFSYDVKMKEKGDIPEGYSVSREKKERFSLILESASTNQTSMYLCASSFTGRNSPLHFGNGTRLTVT.

This clonotype was recorded at least ten times. J is TRBJ1-2 and V is TRBV28, with 10 bases matching TRBD1. Per the germline V gene, CDR1 is MDHEN and CDR2 is SYDVKM. V was clipped by 5 bases and J by 4 bases; unmatched bases: 7. The CDR3 is 15 residues long. The CDR3 DNA follows: TGTGCCAGCAGTCTGGGGACAGGGGAGGTCTATGGCTACACCTTC. Protein sequence: CASSLGTGEVYGYTF.

This chain connects TRBV30 to TRBJ1-5, with no clear D. Trimming left V 5 bases short and J 5 bases short, with 10 bases between. The CDR3 spans 12 residues. Per germline, CDR1 GTSNPN and CDR2 SVGIG (reference sequence). The CDR3 nucleotides are TGTGCCTGGGGCAGGTCCGATCAGCCCCAGCATTTT. Its protein product is CAWGRSDQPQHF. Full variable domain (remainder filled in from reference TRBV30 and TRBJ1-5): SQTIHQWPATLVQPVGSPLSLECTVEGTSNPNLYWYRQAAGRGLQLLFYSVGIGQISSEVPQNLSASRPQDRQFILSSKKLLLSDSGFYLCAWGRSDQPQHFGDGTRLSIL.

This clonotype has a count of ten or more. This rearrangement joins TRBV19 to TRBJ1-1, with a possible D match to TRBD1 (5 bases). The CDR3 has 16 amino acids. Germline-derived CDR1 and CDR2 are LNHDA and SQIVND (reference sequence). The V gene lost 4 bases and the J gene lost 0 bases, with 15 bases spanning the gap. The DNA for the CDR3 is TGTGCCAGTAGTAGATTTGACCGGGACCTGAACACTGAAGCTTTCTTT. Translated, it gives CASSRFDRDLNTEAFF.